This T cell receptor beta chain is from a study of T cell changes during pregnancy in multiple sclerosis. The data were produced by immunoSEQ multiplex PCR, yet TCRdb's version contains in-frame clones alone and is incomplete. The sample has over 30,000 clones; around 91% are singletons. The origin of this receptor is a female donor in good health, enrolled as a control in a pregnancy study. This material consisted of CD4+ T cells from peripheral blood mononuclear cells, taken in the second trimester of pregnancy.

The CDR3 region is CASTFETSGGYEQYF. Written as DNA, the CDR3 is TGCGCCAGCACCTTCGAGACTAGCGGGGGCTACGAGCAGTACTTC. This chain links TRBV5-1 with TRBJ2-7, with 12 positions matching TRBD2. V was clipped by 6 bases and J by 3 bases; unmatched bases: 7. The CDR3 runs 15 residues. Germline CDR1 SGHRS, CDR2 YFSETQ.